This T cell receptor beta chain was recovered during a study of blood T cell repertoires in COVID-19. Looking at the study overall: Samples representing acute and convalescent COVID-19 were sourced from the United States, Italy and Spain. PBMCs, B-cell-depleted T cells, or T cells were the source of the cDNA or gDNA that made up the material.

The repertoire was sequenced with immunoSEQ multiplex PCR; TCRdb's copy has only in-frame clones and lacks some. The sample holds 150,000 or so clones, 86% seen once. Germline V gene lookup returns CDR1 MDHEN and CDR2 SYDVKM. Trimming cost V 6 bases and J 5 bases, with 15 bases left between them. The CDR3 sequence is 14 residues long. Sequencing was done on a sample of peripheral blood. The clonotype originates from a woman aged 55 to 70 with acute or convalescent COVID-19. V usage is TRBV28 and J usage is TRBJ2-3; D might be TRBD1 (8 bases). The CDR3 coding sequence is TGTGCCAGCAGGTCACAGGGGGAGGGAGATACGCAGTATTTT. Protein product: CASRSQGEGDTQYF. Complete variable domain (other parts from reference TRBV28 and TRBJ2-3): DVKVTQSSRYLVKRTGEKVFLECVQDMDHENMFWYRQDPGLGLRLIYFSYDVKMKEKGDIPEGYSVSREKKERFSLILESASTNQTSMYLCASRSQGEGDTQYFGPGTRLTVL.